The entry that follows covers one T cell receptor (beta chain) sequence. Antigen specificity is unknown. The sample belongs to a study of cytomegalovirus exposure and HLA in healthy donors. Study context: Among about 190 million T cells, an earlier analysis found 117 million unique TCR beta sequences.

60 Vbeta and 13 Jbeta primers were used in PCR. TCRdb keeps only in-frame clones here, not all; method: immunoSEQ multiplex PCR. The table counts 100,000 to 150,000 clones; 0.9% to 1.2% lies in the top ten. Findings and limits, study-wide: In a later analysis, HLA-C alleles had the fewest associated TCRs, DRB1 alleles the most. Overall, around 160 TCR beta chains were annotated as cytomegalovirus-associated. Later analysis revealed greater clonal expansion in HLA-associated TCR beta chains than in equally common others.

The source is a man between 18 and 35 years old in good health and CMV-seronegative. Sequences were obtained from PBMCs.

The CDR3 bases are TGTGCCAGCAGCTACACAGGGGCTGGCTACACCTTC. Residues: CASSYTGAGYTF. The chain is built from TRBV28 and TRBJ1-2, with 7 bases aligning to TRBD1. Germline CDR1 reads MDHEN; CDR2 reads SYDVKM. The CDR3 runs to 12 residues. V shed 6 bases, J shed 7 bases, and the junction held 5 bases outside the gene matches.